The following is a T cell receptor beta chain sequence with its context. This study enrolled people aged roughly 18 to 90 from about 24 US geographic areas. The entry originates in a study of blood T cell repertoires in COVID-19. Study-level background: COVID-19 samples, acute and convalescent, were from the United States, Italy and Spain.

In the source study's methods: The assay estimated nucleated cells by amplifying reference gene primers. TCRdb keeps only in-frame clones here, not all; method: immunoSEQ multiplex PCR. D and trimming come from the DNA, and the V and J calls and clone size come from that table. The sample contains some 200,000 clones, around 90% of which appear only once. This clonotype originated in a man aged 25-45 years in a cohort exposed to, infected with or recovered from COVID-19 (not recorded which). Sample: PBMCs or T cells enriched from blood (not recorded which).

The CDR3 protein is CATSRDLGGDEAFF. In DNA, the CDR3 is TGTGCCACCAGCAGAGATCTCGGAGGGGATGAAGCTTTCTTT. The chain is built from TRBV15 and TRBJ1-1, with D possibly being TRBD1 (5 bases). Germline V lookup: CDR1 LNHNV, CDR2 YYDKDF (reference sequence). This CDR3 region has 14 residues. V was pared by 0 bases and J by 7 bases, with 12 bases between.